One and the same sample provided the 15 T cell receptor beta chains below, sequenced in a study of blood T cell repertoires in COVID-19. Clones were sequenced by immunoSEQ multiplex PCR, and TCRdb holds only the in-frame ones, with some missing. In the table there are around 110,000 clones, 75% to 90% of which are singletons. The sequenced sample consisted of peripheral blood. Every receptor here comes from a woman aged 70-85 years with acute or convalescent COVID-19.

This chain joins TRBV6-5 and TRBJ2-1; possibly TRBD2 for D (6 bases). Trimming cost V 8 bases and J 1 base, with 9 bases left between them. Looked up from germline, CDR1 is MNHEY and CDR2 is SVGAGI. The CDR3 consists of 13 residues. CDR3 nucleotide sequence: TGTGCCAGCGATGCGGGGTCCTACAATGAGCAGTTCTTC. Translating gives CASDAGSYNEQFF.

CDR3 nucleotides: TGTGCCAGTGGATGGGGAGGGAGTGAGCCCCAGCATTTT. Translating it yields CASGWGGSEPQHF. V gene TRBV19 combines with J gene TRBJ1-5; D is uncertain. The V end lost 8 bases, the J end lost 8 bases, and 16 bases lay between the germline ends. The CDR3 contains 13 residues. Germline CDR1 reads LNHDA; CDR2 reads SQIVND (reference sequence). Combining the CDR3 with reference TRBV19 and TRBJ1-5 gives the whole variable domain DGGITQSPKYLFRKEGQNVTLSCEQNLNHDAMYWYRQDPGQGLRLIYYSQIVNDFQKGDIAEGYSVSREKKESFPLTVTSAQKNPTAFYLCASGWGGSEPQHFGDGTRLSIL.

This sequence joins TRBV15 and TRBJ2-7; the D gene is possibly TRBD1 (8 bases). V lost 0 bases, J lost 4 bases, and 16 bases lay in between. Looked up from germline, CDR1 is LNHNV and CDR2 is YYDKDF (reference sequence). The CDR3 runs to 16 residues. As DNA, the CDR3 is TGTGCCACCAGCAGAGATAGAGCGGGACAGGTGTACGAGCAGTACTTC. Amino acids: CATSRDRAGQVYEQYF. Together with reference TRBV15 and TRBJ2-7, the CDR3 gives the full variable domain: DAMVIQNPRYQVTQFGKPVTLSCSQTLNHNVMYWYQQKSSQAPKLLFHYYDKDFNNEADTPDNFQSRRPNTSFCFLDIRSPGLGDTAMYLCATSRDRAGQVYEQYFGPGTRLTVT.

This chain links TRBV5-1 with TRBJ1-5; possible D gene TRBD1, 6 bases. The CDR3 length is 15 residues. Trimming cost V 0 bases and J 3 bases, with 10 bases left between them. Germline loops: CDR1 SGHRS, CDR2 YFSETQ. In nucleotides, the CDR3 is TGCGCCAGCAGCTTGGCCGGACAGCTCAATCAGCCCCAGCATTTT. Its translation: CASSLAGQLNQPQHF. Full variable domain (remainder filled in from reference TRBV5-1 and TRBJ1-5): KAGVTQTPRYLIKTRGQQVTLSCSPISGHRSVSWYQQTPGQGLQFLFEYFSETQRNKGNFPGRFSGRQFSNSRSEMNVSTLELGDSALYLCASSLAGQLNQPQHFGDGTRLSIL.

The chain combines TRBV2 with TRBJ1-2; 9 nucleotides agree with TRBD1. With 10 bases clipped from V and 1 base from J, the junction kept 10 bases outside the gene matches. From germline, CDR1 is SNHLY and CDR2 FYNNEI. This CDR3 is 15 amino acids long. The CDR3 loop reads CATSEVGQGNYGYTF. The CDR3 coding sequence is TGTGCCACCTCTGAAGTGGGACAGGGTAACTATGGCTACACCTTC.

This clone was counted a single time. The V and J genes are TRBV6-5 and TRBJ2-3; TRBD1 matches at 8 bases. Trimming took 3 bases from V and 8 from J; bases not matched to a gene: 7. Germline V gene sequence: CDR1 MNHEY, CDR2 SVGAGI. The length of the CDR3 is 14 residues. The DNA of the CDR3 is TGTGCCAGCAGTTATCGACAGGGGCGCGGTACGCAGTATTTT. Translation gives CASSYRQGRGTQYF.

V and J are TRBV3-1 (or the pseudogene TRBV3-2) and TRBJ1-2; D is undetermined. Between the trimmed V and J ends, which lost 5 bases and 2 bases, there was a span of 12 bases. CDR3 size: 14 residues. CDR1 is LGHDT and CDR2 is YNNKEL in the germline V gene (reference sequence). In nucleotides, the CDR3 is TGTGCCAGCAGCGACATAACACGCAACTATGGCTACACCTTC. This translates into CASSDITRNYGYTF.

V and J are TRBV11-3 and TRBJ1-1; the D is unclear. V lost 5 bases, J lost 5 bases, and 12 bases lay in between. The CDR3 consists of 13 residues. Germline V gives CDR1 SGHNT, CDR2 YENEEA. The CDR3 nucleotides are TGTGCCAGCAGCCTGGAGACGGGGACTGAAGCTTTCTTT. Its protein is CASSLETGTEAFF.

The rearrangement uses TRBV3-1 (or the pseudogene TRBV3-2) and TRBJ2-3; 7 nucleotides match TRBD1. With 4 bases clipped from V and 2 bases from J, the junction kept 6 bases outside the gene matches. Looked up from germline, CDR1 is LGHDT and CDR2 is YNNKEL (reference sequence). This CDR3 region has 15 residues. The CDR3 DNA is TGTGCCAGCAGCCCTCTAGGGGGCGCCACAGATACGCAGTATTTT. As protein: CASSPLGGATDTQYF.

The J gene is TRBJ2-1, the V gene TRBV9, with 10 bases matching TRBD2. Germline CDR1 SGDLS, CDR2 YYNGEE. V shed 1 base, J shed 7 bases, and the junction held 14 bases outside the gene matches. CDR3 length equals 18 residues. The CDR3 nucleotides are TGTGCCAGCAGCGTAACCCCCGGGGGAGCGGGAGGGAATAATGAGCAGTTCTTC. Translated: CASSVTPGGAGGNNEQFF.

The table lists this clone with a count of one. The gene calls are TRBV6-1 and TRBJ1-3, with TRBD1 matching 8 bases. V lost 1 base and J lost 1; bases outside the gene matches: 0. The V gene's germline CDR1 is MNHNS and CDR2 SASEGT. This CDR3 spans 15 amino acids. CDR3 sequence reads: CASSEGTGSGNTIYF. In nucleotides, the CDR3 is TGTGCCAGCAGTGAAGGGACAGGGTCTGGAAACACCATATATTTT.

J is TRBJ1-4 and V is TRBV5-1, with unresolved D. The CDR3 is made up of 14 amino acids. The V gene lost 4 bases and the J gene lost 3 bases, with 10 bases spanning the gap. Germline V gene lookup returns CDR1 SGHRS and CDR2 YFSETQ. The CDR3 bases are TGCGCCAGCAGCCCCTGGGCCCCTAATGAAAAACTGTTTTTT. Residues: CASSPWAPNEKLFF.

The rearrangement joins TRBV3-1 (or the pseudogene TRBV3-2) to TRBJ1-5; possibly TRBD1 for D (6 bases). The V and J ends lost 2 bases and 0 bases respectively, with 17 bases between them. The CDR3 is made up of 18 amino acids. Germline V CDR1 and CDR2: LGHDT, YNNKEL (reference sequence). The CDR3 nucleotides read TGTGCCAGCAGCCAAAAAGTGGCAGGGGTTAATAGCAATCAGCCCCAGCATTTT. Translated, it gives CASSQKVAGVNSNQPQHF.

The CDR3 region has the DNA TGTGCCAGCAGCGTGTTGGACAGTGGAAACACCATATATTTT. It codes for CASSVLDSGNTIYF. This rearrangement joins TRBV9 to TRBJ1-3; possible D gene TRBD1, 6 bases. The CDR3 is 14 amino acids. Trimming removed 2 bases from V and 3 bases from J, with 9 bases in between. Germline CDR1 and CDR2: SGDLS and YYNGEE.

In DNA form, the CDR3 reads TGTGCCAGCAGCCAAGATTTTAGCGGGGGGCTGGTAAATACGCAGTATTTT. Translated, it gives CASSQDFSGGLVNTQYF. The V gene is TRBV4-2, the J gene TRBJ2-3; 10 bases are shared with TRBD2. The CDR3 loop spans 17 amino acids. CDR1 LGHNA and CDR2 YNFKEQ come from the germline V gene. Trimming cost V 0 bases and J 7 bases; bases outside gene matches: 10.